Listed here are 27 T cell receptor beta chains from one sample, sequenced in a study of CD8 T cells in Susac syndrome. The authors reverse transcribed roughly 0.5 to 1 ug RNA with random hexamers. TCRdb redid the calling of the immunoSEQ multiplex PCR reads with MiXCR, one entry per CDR3 protein. Here the sample spans over 100,000 distinct CDR3 sequences, around 90% being singletons. The specimen sequenced was CD4+ T cells from PBMCs. These receptors were collected from a human donor in good health.

This clonotype occurred a few times. The genes are TRBV12-3 or TRBV12-4 and TRBJ2-7; TRBD1 matches 8 bases. This CDR3 has 15 residues. Germline trimming cut 1 base from V and 4 bases from J; bases unmatched to any gene: 6. The CDR3, as DNA: TGTGCCAGCAGTTTAGGACAGGGGTGGTCTTACGAGCAGTACTTC. This encodes CASSLGQGWSYEQYF.

The CDR3 nucleotides read TGTGCCAGCAGCTTAGAATTACGCGCGGGGGGTACTGAGCAGTTCTTC. Protein product: CASSLELRAGGTEQFF. V gene TRBV7-2 combines with J gene TRBJ2-1; 8 nucleotides align to TRBD2. The V segment lost 1 base and the J segment 9 bases; nucleotides outside the gene matches: 11. Germline lookup yields CDR1 SGHTA and CDR2 FQGNSA. This CDR3 has 16 residues.

The chain employs TRBV7-2 and TRBJ1-2, with TRBD1 as a possible D gene (5 bases). The CDR3 totals 15 residues. Germline lookup yields CDR1 SGHTA and CDR2 FQGNSA. V lost 1 base and J lost 0, with 9 bases in between. The DNA for the CDR3 is TGTGCCAGCAGCTTAGGTGGGGGGACTAACTATGGCTACACCTTC. Translated: CASSLGGGTNYGYTF.

On this clonotype itself: A junction boundary mismatches the germline segment, possibly from a read error. The J gene is TRBJ2-7, the V gene TRBV15, with TRBD1 as a possible D gene (6 bases). The CDR3 extends over 14 amino acids. Per germline, CDR1 LNHNV and CDR2 YYDKDF (reference sequence). In nucleotides, the CDR3 is TGTGTCACCAGCAGCGGACAGTTCTCCTACGAGCAGTACTTC. Translated: CVTSSGQFSYEQYF.

V usage is TRBV7-2 and J usage is TRBJ1-2, with TRBD1 as a possible D gene (5 bases). V lost 5 bases to trimming and J lost 2 bases, with 12 bases between them. The CDR3 is 14 residues long. Germline CDR1 SGHTA, CDR2 FQGNSA. The CDR3 loop reads CASSTRAGNYGYTF. The DNA for the CDR3 is TGTGCCAGCAGCACTCGGGCAGGGAACTATGGCTACACCTTC.

V is TRBV7-9 and J is TRBJ2-7; D is uncertain. The V and J ends lost 8 bases and 6 bases respectively, with 17 bases between them. This CDR3 region has 13 residues. CDR1 SEHNR and CDR2 FQNEAQ come from the germline V gene (reference sequence). The CDR3 loop is CASGLEVRGEQYF. CDR3 DNA sequence: TGTGCCAGCGGCCTAGAGGTTCGTGGCGAGCAGTACTTC.

The rearrangement uses TRBV20-1 and TRBJ2-3; no reliable D call. V was cut by 6 bases and J by 4 bases, with 8 bases left in between. The CDR3 is 11 residues long. The germline V gene has CDR1 DFQATT and CDR2 SNEGSKA (reference sequence). In DNA form, the CDR3 reads TGCAGTGCGTTCGGTGCAGATACGCAGTATTTT. Its translation: CSAFGADTQYF.

To note about this clonotype: Here the CDR3 omits its conserved ending phenylalanine or tryptophan, so a read error is the likely source. This chain joins TRBV20-1 and TRBJ1-1; weak D call: TRBD1 (6 bases). Germline V gene lookup returns CDR1 DFQATT and CDR2 SNEGSKA (reference sequence). V was pared by 3 bases and J by 1 base, with 9 bases between. CDR3 size: 13 residues. CDR3 nucleotide sequence: TGCAGTGCTAGGCGACAGGCGAACACTGAAGCTTTCTCT. Its protein is CSARRQANTEAFS.

This rearrangement joins TRBV19 to TRBJ1-1; no reliable D call. The V gene lost 6 bases and the J gene lost 1 base, with 9 bases spanning the gap. The CDR3 consists of 13 residues. Germline loops: CDR1 LNHDA, CDR2 SQIVND (reference sequence). The CDR3 loop is CASSPTGNTEAFF. The DNA for the CDR3 is TGTGCCAGTAGCCCGACGGGGAACACTGAAGCTTTCTTT. The whole variable domain, remainder taken from reference TRBV19 and TRBJ1-1, is DGGITQSPKYLFRKEGQNVTLSCEQNLNHDAMYWYRQDPGQGLRLIYYSQIVNDFQKGDIAEGYSVSREKKESFPLTVTSAQKNPTAFYLCASSPTGNTEAFFGQGTRLTVV.

The chain employs TRBV4-1 and TRBJ1-2; D remains ambiguous. The CDR3 length is 14 residues. Germline-derived CDR1 and CDR2 are MGHRA and YSYEKL. Between the trimmed V and J ends, which lost 7 bases and 2 bases, there was a span of 14 bases. This CDR3 reads CASKISRTNYGYTF. Here the CDR3 DNA reads TGCGCCAGCAAGATCTCCAGGACCAACTATGGCTACACCTTC.

V is TRBV19 and J is TRBJ1-1; D ambiguous. Germline CDR1 LNHDA, CDR2 SQIVND (reference sequence). The CDR3 contains 15 residues. Trimming removed 3 bases from V and 3 bases from J, with 14 bases in between. In nucleotides, the CDR3 is TGTGCCAGTAGTATCGTTCAGGCTGCGGACACTGAAGCTTTCTTT. As protein: CASSIVQAADTEAFF.

The chain uses TRBV29-1 and TRBJ2-3; 10 nucleotides align to TRBD2. Unmatched junction bases numbered 2, after V lost 4 bases and J lost 1 base. The germline V gene has CDR1 SQVTM and CDR2 ANQGSEA. The CDR3 extends over 14 amino acids. CDR3 nucleotides: TGCAGCGTTGGTCTAGCGGGGGGCACAGATACGCAGTATTTT. Its protein is CSVGLAGGTDTQYF.

The chain joins TRBV6-2 or TRBV6-3 to TRBJ1-6; 9 positions agree with TRBD1. Germline CDR1 and CDR2: MNHEY and SVGEGT. The CDR3 contains 15 residues. The ends lost 8 bases at V and 3 bases at J; junction bases unmatched: 5. CDR3 nucleotides: TGTGCCAGCCATTCGACAGGGGGCTATAATTCACCCCTCCACTTT. It translates to CASHSTGGYNSPLHF.

This clonotype was counted once. This sequence joins TRBV5-8 and TRBJ1-2, with a possible D match to TRBD1 (6 bases). CDR1 and CDR2 from the germline V gene are SGHTS and YDEGEE. The CDR3 spans 16 residues. Between the trimmed V and J ends, which lost 0 bases and 4 bases, there was a span of 16 bases. The CDR3 DNA sequence: TGTGCCAGCAGCTTGGAAGGACAGCTGCCCCGCTATGGCTACACCTTC. Translation: CASSLEGQLPRYGYTF.

This clonotype was seen once. This chain connects TRBV5-4 to TRBJ2-2, with 9 bases lining up with TRBD1. J lost 1 base, V lost 4 bases, and 2 bases had no gene match. Germline CDR1 SGHNT, CDR2 YYREEE (reference sequence). The CDR3 loop spans 15 amino acids. CDR3 in amino acids: CASSAGQGNTGELFF. The CDR3, as DNA: TGTGCCAGCAGCGCGGGACAGGGGAACACCGGGGAGCTGTTTTTT. Together with reference TRBV5-4 and TRBJ2-2, the CDR3 gives the full variable domain: ETGVTQSPTHLIKTRGQQVTLRCSSQSGHNTVSWYQQALGQGPQFIFQYYREEENGRGNFPPRFSGLQFPNYSSELNVNALELDDSALYLCASSAGQGNTGELFFGEGSRLTVL.

The chain couples TRBV7-2 to TRBJ2-5; D is undetermined. In germline, CDR1 is SGHTA, CDR2 FQGNSA. Trimming cost V 8 bases and J 2 bases, with 12 bases left between them. The CDR3 is made up of 13 amino acids. CDR3 protein: CASGLPEQETQYF. Here the CDR3 DNA reads TGTGCCAGCGGGCTGCCCGAACAAGAGACCCAGTACTTC.

This clonotype was seen only once. This chain uses TRBV29-1 with TRBJ1-1; D is unclear. Germline CDR1 reads SQVTM; CDR2 reads ANQGSEA. The length of the CDR3 is 11 residues. V was clipped by 4 bases and J by 6 bases, with 9 bases between them. CDR3 nucleotides: TGCAGCGTTGGGGGAGTGGCTGAAGCTTTCTTT. Its protein product is CSVGGVAEAFF.

This clonotype turned up a few times. The rearrangement links TRBV12-3 or TRBV12-4 to TRBJ1-3; D is undetermined. CDR3 length equals 13 residues. V dropped 3 bases and J dropped 0 bases, with 3 bases sitting between them. The CDR3 DNA follows: TGTGCCAGCAGTTTTGGCTCTGGAAACACCATATATTTT. This translates into CASSFGSGNTIYF.

This clonotype was detected once. This chain joins TRBV19 and TRBJ2-4, with 7 bases identical to TRBD2. Germline CDR1 reads LNHDA; CDR2 reads SQIVND (reference sequence). V lost 3 bases and J lost 6; bases outside the gene matches: 14. This CDR3 has 17 residues. The CDR3 nucleotides read TGTGCCAGTAGTATTGGGCTAGCGGAGCTCCCAAGAAACATTCAGTACTTC. Translated: CASSIGLAELPRNIQYF.

This chain links TRBV5-1 with TRBJ1-1, with D perhaps TRBD1 (6 bases). Per germline, CDR1 SGHRS and CDR2 YFSETQ. The CDR3 spans 14 residues. V was clipped by 4 bases and J by 1 base, with 11 bases between them. CDR3 loop: CASSSPTGNTEAFF. CDR3 nucleotide sequence: TGCGCCAGCAGCAGCCCGACAGGGAACACTGAAGCTTTCTTT.

This chain uses TRBV6-2 or TRBV6-3 with TRBJ2-2; tentative D call: TRBD1 (6 bases). Trimming took 6 bases from V and 6 from J, leaving 11 bases between them. This CDR3 contains 13 residues. Looked up from germline, CDR1 is MNHEY and CDR2 is SVGEGT. CDR3 loop: CASRNRASGELFF. CDR3 in DNA: TGTGCCAGCAGGAACAGGGCTTCCGGGGAGCTGTTTTTT.

The J gene is TRBJ2-6, the V gene TRBV29-1; possible D gene TRBD1, 6 bases. Trimming took 0 bases from V and 0 from J, leaving 18 bases between them. This CDR3 is built from 19 residues. CDR1 is SQVTM, CDR2 ANQGSEA, per germline. CDR3 sequence: CSVEEFLDRTNSGANVLTF. CDR3 coding DNA: TGCAGCGTTGAAGAATTCCTGGACAGAACTAACTCTGGGGCCAACGTCCTGACTTTC.

The V call is TRBV20-1, the J call TRBJ1-5, with 8 bases aligning to TRBD1. CDR3 length equals 14 residues. In germline, CDR1 is DFQATT, CDR2 SNEGSKA (reference sequence). J was trimmed by 7 bases and V by 0 bases; bases with no gene match: 5. As DNA, the CDR3 is TGCAGTGCTAGAGACTCACAGGGGGTACAGCCCCAGCATTTT. It translates to CSARDSQGVQPQHF.

The V call is TRBV5-1, the J call TRBJ2-6, with unresolved D. V shed 5 bases and J shed 4 bases, with 13 bases lying between them. Germline lookup yields CDR1 SGHRS and CDR2 YFSETQ. The CDR3 is 15 residues long. CDR3 sequence reads: CASRSEGSGANVLTF. The DNA of the CDR3 is TGCGCCAGCAGGTCCGAAGGATCGGGGGCCAACGTCCTGACTTTC.

CDR3 sequence (DNA): TGTGCCAGCAGTGGAGGGACACACAACACCGGGGAGCTGTTTTTT. It specifies CASSGGTHNTGELFF. The V and J genes are TRBV2 and TRBJ2-2, with a tentative D call TRBD1 (6 bases). V was cut by 4 bases and J by 2 bases, with 11 bases left in between. The CDR3 covers 15 residues. Germline CDR1 reads SNHLY; CDR2 reads FYNNEI.

The J gene is TRBJ2-1, the V gene TRBV12-3 or TRBV12-4; D is tentatively TRBD1 or TRBD2 (5 bases each). This CDR3 contains 12 residues. Trimming stripped 5 bases from V and 11 bases from J, with 13 bases between. The CDR3 reads CASSAPPGQQFF. In DNA form, the CDR3 reads TGTGCCAGCAGTGCCCCTCCGGGACAGCAGTTCTTC.

The V gene is TRBV2, the J gene TRBJ2-2; TRBD2 matches 11 bases. V lost 9 bases and J lost 4; bases outside the gene matches: 7. Germline CDR1 SNHLY, CDR2 FYNNEI. This CDR3 contains 15 residues. The CDR3 reads CASAIAGGLTGELFF. CDR3 in DNA: TGTGCCAGTGCCATAGCGGGGGGGCTCACCGGGGAGCTGTTTTTT.